Below, one T cell receptor (beta chain) is given with its context. The clone's antigen remains unknown. No quality values exist for individual bases; no much larger clone is one base distant. The data belong to a study of shared clonotypes between healthy human individuals (TCRdb year 2020). Study-wide context: Three men and a couple of women, aged 18 to 49 years, made up the cohort. Each donor's leukapheresis produced roughly between roughly 0.85 and 9.5 billion PBMCs. For each donor, CD4 naive and CD4 memory were each given three plates, CD8 naive was given two plates, and CD8 memory was given one plate. Different laboratories and diverse techniques were used to prepare libraries and sequence TCR repertoires, to increase sequencing depth and limit assay-specific biases. The study deeply sequenced blood TCR repertoires of about five healthy adults to estimate repertoire size and the extent of clonotype sharing between individuals. Results and caveats for the whole study, not just this receptor: Naive subsets generally had larger estimated clonotype richness than memory subsets. Around 5.4% of naive CD4, 3.5% of naive CD8, about 2.5% of memory CD4, and approximately 0.39% of memory CD8 clonotypes were shared across a few donors. Sampling was restricted to blood, and TCR repertoires in tissue are likely to differ from TCR repertoires in blood. Rarefaction of sorted-subset datasets indicated incomplete sequencing despite the large sequencing depth. Pairwise subsampling led to the expectation that sequencing depth would affect the degree of clonotype sharing among donors. Clonotypes shared by all four sorted-subset donors showed higher generation probabilities than non-shared clonotypes. The small number of donors limited the genetic and exposure-history diversity represented.

Reading the germline V gene (reference sequence) gives CDR1 GTSNPN and CDR2 SVGIG. The CDR3, cysteine through phenylalanine, is 13 amino acids long. Only the CDR3 DNA stays, 39 bases, in frame from base 1. V was cut back by 3 bases and J by 3 bases, leaving a gap of 12 bases between them. Using the deep immunoSEQ assay, multiplex PCR amplified TCR CDR3 regions from genomic DNA. Genomic DNA extracted from each cell subset was distributed evenly over all wells of several immunoSEQ 96-well plates, and each plate served as one replicate. For sorted subsets, approximately 190 ng genomic DNA, equal to 25,000 to 35,000 T cell genomes, was loaded into each replicate PCR. Purified libraries were quantified with a Qubit 3.0 fluorometer, sized on a Bioanalyzer 2100, and re-quantified with the KAPA Library Quantification kit. Every immunoSEQ 96-well plate was sequenced on a dedicated single-read 150-cycle Illumina NextSeq 550 flow cell. Regarding the original processing steps: The immunoSEQ output contained only junctional sequences without quality scores, so filtering could not match that applied to full-length reads. To assign V/J genes and CDR3, sequences were annotated against IMGT germline references using PyIR, a Python wrapper for IgBLAST v1.9. Reads were filtered out if the reads had weak V/J assignments (E-value above 1e-6), no CDR3, stop codons, out-of-frame junctions, or ambiguous translated residues. V3J clonotypes were defined as sequences sharing the same inferred V gene, J gene, and CDR3 amino acid sequence. To compute the percentage overlap between repertoires, the number of shared unique clonotypes was divided by the size of the smaller repertoire. Three approaches were used to assess repertoire richness: RTK rarefaction, the Chao1 estimator, and Recon v2.1 estimates of unobserved clonotypes. Generation probabilities were computed with OLGA for all TCRbeta clonotypes obtained by the gDNA method from a handful of donors. The table comes from immuneACCESS by way of TCRdb, which keeps in-frame sequences with V and J called. Part of the clones is missing from these tables; in studies checked, under half for an unresolved V gene and the rest for unknown reasons. The D gene and trimming were derived from the DNA, and the V and J assignments and clone size from that table. This sample has roughly 1 million clones in its table, and approximately 78% of those were observed once. Approximately 0.56% of the sample rests with the top ten.

Donors were healthy HIV-negative adults with no recently reported acute infections or vaccinations. Only Caucasian adults living in Nashville, Tennessee, USA were represented among the donors. CD4+ T cells were enriched by magnetic negative selection, after which naive cells were positively selected on CD45RA and the negative fraction was taken as the memory subset. After blood collection by leukapheresis, PBMCs were isolated using Ficoll-Histopaque density gradient centrifugation and then cryopreserved in the vapor phase of liquid nitrogen. Analytical flow cytometry was used to check the purity and quantity of every magnetically sorted T cell population. Each sorted fraction had its genomic DNA isolated and then quantified by UV absorbance on a Nanodrop 2000c.

This TCR was recovered from a man younger than 35 in good health. Some clones in this sample may be carry-over from other donors' samples. Sequencing was carried out using memory CD4+ T cells from PBMCs. The cell subset or site label corresponds to: CD45RA-negative fraction. The sequence is built from TRBV30 and TRBJ2-7; the D region possibly corresponds to TRBD2 (5 bases align). The sequenced DNA: TGTGCCTGGAGCGAGGGAGTAGTCTACGAGCAGTACTTC. It is translated as CAWSEGVVYEQYF.